This T cell receptor (beta chain) was captured by sequencing in a study of shared clonotypes between healthy human individuals. Study outcomes and limitations: Across four donors, naive CD4 shared 5% to 5.5%, naive CD8 3% to 3.5%, memory CD4 roughly 2.4%, memory CD8 about 0.4%. The authors expected sequencing depth to affect clonotype sharing among donors.

For this clone: Its cognate antigen is unknown.

Data came from immunoSEQ multiplex PCR; TCRdb stores just in-frame clones and leaves some out. This sample yields approximately 320,000 clones, of which about nine tenths are seen a single time; about 16% belongs to the top ten. The ends were cut back, 4 bases at V and 3 bases at J, with 9 bases in the middle. Germline V gene data show CDR1 as SGHVS and CDR2 as FQNEAQ. The CDR3 runs to 13 residues. The sample comprised memory CD8+ T cells sorted from blood. The sample's subset: CD45RO+ cells pooled with CCR7-negative TemRA cells. The sequence was collected from a man aged 18-30 years in good health. The rearrangement joins TRBV7-8 to TRBJ1-2; no reliable D call. CDR3 residues: CASSWAADYGYTF. CDR3 sequence (DNA): TGTGCCAGCAGCTGGGCAGCGGACTATGGCTACACCTTC.